This TCR beta chain was captured by sequencing in a study of T cell repertoires in cytomegalovirus infection. This CDR3 has 14 amino acids. Deletions cut 3 bases from V and 1 base from J, with 10 bases between. Germline V gene lookup returns CDR1 SGDLS and CDR2 YYNGEE. MiXCR was run by TCRdb on the reads, yielding one entry per CDR3 protein. The sample contains over 250,000 distinct CDR3 sequences, 20% to 25% of which appear only once. This clonotype was found a few times. Its antigen remains unknown. The source is a human donor in good health (CMV status not recorded). Some clones in this sample may be carry-over from other donors' samples. The gene calls are TRBV9 and TRBJ1-1; no clear D gene. The sequenced sample was cultured PBMCs, obtained from culture after CMV antigen stimulation. This chain's CDR3 is CASSGRTGNTEAFF. The CDR3 nucleotides are TGTGCCAGCAGCGGCAGGACGGGGAACACTGAAGCTTTCTTT.